These T cell receptor beta chains were read from a single sample in a study of blood T cells in healthy people across ages. A single record per CDR3 protein comes from TCRdb applying MiXCR to the 5' RACE reads. The profile shows 700,000 to 850,000 distinct CDR3 sequences, roughly 34% of them singletons. Sequencing was performed on blood. The receptors shown here come from a man younger than 35 in good health. The CDR3 runs from the conserved cysteine through the conserved F or W. The order of the fields is J gene, clone size, D gene, V gene, CDR3 protein, CDR3 DNA. The D gene is left open where the match is weak. Expanded clones get a size class; other rows say once, few or many, or leave the size out.

j_call: TRBJ1-2
clone_size: NA
d_call: NA
v_call: TRBV27
cdr3_aa: CASSLRGRGYTF
cdr3_nt: TGTGCCAGCAGTTTACGGGGGCGAGGCTACACCTTC

j_call: TRBJ2-1
clone_size: few
d_call: TRBD2
v_call: TRBV20-1
cdr3_aa: CSVETSGGPSSYNEQFF
cdr3_nt: TGCAGCGTCGAGACTAGCGGGGGGCCGAGCTCCTACAATGAGCAGTTCTTC

j_call: TRBJ2-5
clone_size: NA
d_call: NA
v_call: TRBV4-1
cdr3_aa: CASSEEGRLAETQYF
cdr3_nt: TGCGCCAGCAGCGAAGAGGGCAGGCTAGCGGAGACCCAGTACTTC

j_call: TRBJ2-1
clone_size: NA
d_call: NA
v_call: TRBV6-5
cdr3_aa: CASSDSGNQGQFF
cdr3_nt: TGTGCCAGCAGTGACTCGGGCAACCAGGGGCAGTTCTTC

j_call: TRBJ2-1
clone_size: many
d_call: NA
v_call: TRBV5-5
cdr3_aa: CASSLELPTYNEQFF
cdr3_nt: TGTGCCAGCAGCTTGGAACTACCCACCTACAATGAGCAGTTCTTC

j_call: TRBJ2-1
clone_size: NA
d_call: NA
v_call: TRBV5-6
cdr3_aa: CASSLGHPNEQFF
cdr3_nt: TGTGCCAGCAGCTTGGGGCACCCCAATGAGCAGTTCTTC

j_call: TRBJ2-7
clone_size: NA
d_call: NA
v_call: TRBV20-1
cdr3_aa: CSARQGGLPYEQYF
cdr3_nt: TGCAGTGCTAGACAGGGGGGCCTACCTTACGAGCAGTACTTC

j_call: TRBJ1-5
clone_size: few
d_call: NA
v_call: TRBV4-3
cdr3_aa: CASSQALGLAQPQHF
cdr3_nt: TGCGCCAGCAGCCAAGCTTTGGGACTCGCTCAGCCCCAGCATTTT

j_call: TRBJ1-6
clone_size: few
d_call: NA
v_call: TRBV4-1
cdr3_aa: CASSQGERAYNSPLHF
cdr3_nt: TGCGCCAGCAGCCAAGGGGAGAGGGCCTATAATTCACCCCTCCACTTT

j_call: TRBJ2-7
clone_size: NA
d_call: TRBD2
v_call: TRBV15
cdr3_aa: CATSRDRGTSGILVGEQYF
cdr3_nt: TGTGCCACCAGCAGAGATCGGGGGACTAGCGGGATTTTAGTGGGTGAGCAGTACTTC

j_call: TRBJ1-6
clone_size: few
d_call: NA
v_call: TRBV25-1
cdr3_aa: CASSEAGNSPPHF
cdr3_nt: TGTGCCAGCAGTGAGGCAGGGAATTCACCCCCCCACTTT

j_call: TRBJ2-7
clone_size: NA
d_call: NA
v_call: TRBV10-2
cdr3_aa: CASSEAPGSLYEQYF
cdr3_nt: TGCGCCAGCAGTGAGGCGCCCGGGAGTCTTTACGAGCAGTACTTC

j_call: TRBJ2-1
clone_size: few
d_call: NA
v_call: TRBV13
cdr3_aa: CASSSQLNYNEQFF
cdr3_nt: TGTGCCAGCAGCTCACAGCTAAACTACAATGAGCAGTTCTTC

j_call: TRBJ2-1
clone_size: NA
d_call: TRBD1
v_call: TRBV29-1
cdr3_aa: CSVTPGQGFEQFF
cdr3_nt: TGCAGCGTTACGCCGGGACAGGGATTTGAGCAGTTCTTC

j_call: TRBJ1-5
clone_size: NA
d_call: NA
v_call: TRBV21-1
cdr3_aa: CALNRRDSNQPQHF
cdr3_nt: TGTGCCCTCAATCGTCGAGATAGCAATCAGCCCCAGCATTTT

j_call: TRBJ2-3
clone_size: few
d_call: TRBD2
v_call: TRBV4-2
cdr3_aa: CASSRVQRGMGSDTQYF
cdr3_nt: TGTGCCAGCAGCCGCGTTCAGCGGGGGATGGGGTCAGATACGCAGTATTTT

j_call: TRBJ2-5
clone_size: NA
d_call: NA
v_call: TRBV12-3/TRBV12-4
cdr3_aa: CASSLTGRGEQYF
cdr3_nt: TGTGCCAGCAGTCTCACTGGGCGGGGTGAGCAGTACTTC

j_call: TRBJ2-3
clone_size: few
d_call: TRBD2
v_call: TRBV28
cdr3_aa: CASSSRSSGVPDTQYF
cdr3_nt: TGTGCCAGCAGTTCCCGGTCTAGCGGGGTACCCGATACGCAGTATTTT

j_call: TRBJ2-5
clone_size: NA
d_call: NA
v_call: TRBV5-1
cdr3_aa: CASSLDAVETQYF
cdr3_nt: TGCGCCAGCAGCTTGGATGCAGTAGAGACCCAGTACTTC

j_call: TRBJ1-5
clone_size: NA
d_call: TRBD1
v_call: TRBV10-3
cdr3_aa: CARWTGGEQPQHF
cdr3_nt: TGTGCCAGATGGACAGGGGGGGAACAGCCCCAGCATTTT

j_call: TRBJ1-2
clone_size: few
d_call: NA
v_call: TRBV10-3
cdr3_aa: CAISESSDSPYGYTF
cdr3_nt: TGTGCCATCAGTGAGTCTTCCGACAGCCCCTATGGCTACACCTTC

j_call: TRBJ1-2
clone_size: NA
d_call: TRBD1
v_call: TRBV6-2/TRBV6-3
cdr3_aa: CASSYRGQWSAYTF
cdr3_nt: TGTGCCAGCAGTTACAGGGGGCAGTGGAGCGCCTACACCTTC

j_call: TRBJ2-5
clone_size: many
d_call: NA
v_call: TRBV4-3
cdr3_aa: CASSQRTQETQYF
cdr3_nt: TGCGCCAGCAGCCAACGGACCCAAGAGACCCAGTACTTC

j_call: TRBJ2-6
clone_size: NA
d_call: NA
v_call: TRBV4-3
cdr3_aa: CASSQVFGAGANVLTF
cdr3_nt: TGCGCCAGCAGCCAAGTGTTTGGTGCTGGGGCCAACGTCCTGACTTTC

j_call: TRBJ2-1
clone_size: many
d_call: TRBD2
v_call: TRBV4-2
cdr3_aa: CASSQETSGVTMRQFF
cdr3_nt: TGTGCCAGCAGCCAAGAAACTAGCGGGGTTACAATGAGGCAGTTCTTC

j_call: TRBJ2-4
clone_size: few
d_call: NA
v_call: TRBV5-1
cdr3_aa: CASSSLDGAKNIQYF
cdr3_nt: TGCGCCAGCAGCTCGCTGGACGGAGCCAAAAACATTCAGTACTTC

j_call: TRBJ1-1
clone_size: NA
d_call: NA
v_call: TRBV20-1
cdr3_aa: CSARDRGAGSTEAFF
cdr3_nt: TGCAGTGCTAGAGATCGGGGGGCAGGGAGCACTGAAGCTTTCTTT

j_call: TRBJ2-2
clone_size: few
d_call: NA
v_call: TRBV20-1
cdr3_aa: CSAGHSYTGELFF
cdr3_nt: TGCAGTGCTGGCCACAGTTACACCGGGGAGCTGTTTTTT

j_call: TRBJ2-1
clone_size: many
d_call: TRBD2
v_call: TRBV29-1
cdr3_aa: CSVAWTSGHNEQFF
cdr3_nt: TGCAGCGTTGCTTGGACTAGCGGACACAATGAGCAGTTCTTC

j_call: TRBJ2-3
clone_size: few
d_call: NA
v_call: TRBV2
cdr3_aa: CASSGRAGVTDTQYF
cdr3_nt: TGTGCCAGCAGTGGGAGGGCAGGAGTCACAGATACGCAGTATTTT

j_call: TRBJ2-3
clone_size: NA
d_call: NA
v_call: TRBV25-1
cdr3_aa: CANWGSTDTQYF
cdr3_nt: TGTGCCAACTGGGGGAGCACAGATACGCAGTATTTT

j_call: TRBJ2-5
clone_size: NA
d_call: NA
v_call: TRBV15
cdr3_aa: CATSRDPYSFQGRETQYF
cdr3_nt: TGTGCCACCAGCAGAGATCCTTACTCTTTCCAGGGGAGGGAGACCCAGTACTTC

j_call: TRBJ1-6
clone_size: NA
d_call: TRBD1
v_call: TRBV6-6
cdr3_aa: CASSYTGTVDSPLHF
cdr3_nt: TGTGCCAGCAGTTATACTGGGACAGTAGATTCACCCCTCCACTTT

j_call: TRBJ2-3
clone_size: few
d_call: TRBD1
v_call: TRBV24-1
cdr3_aa: CATSDRDRESGDTQYF
cdr3_nt: TGTGCCACCAGTGATCGGGACAGGGAGTCAGGGGATACGCAGTATTTT

j_call: TRBJ2-5
clone_size: NA
d_call: NA
v_call: TRBV20-1
cdr3_aa: CSARRRRRNTQETQYF
cdr3_nt: TGCAGTGCTAGACGTCGGCGTAGGAACACCCAAGAGACCCAGTACTTC

j_call: TRBJ1-6
clone_size: NA
d_call: TRBD1
v_call: TRBV9
cdr3_aa: CASSVLGTDNSPLHF
cdr3_nt: TGTGCCAGCAGCGTCCTGGGGACAGATAATTCACCCCTCCACTTT